This TCR beta chain comes out of a study of blood T cell repertoires in COVID-19. The data were produced by immunoSEQ multiplex PCR, yet TCRdb's version contains in-frame clones alone and is incomplete. Among under 300,000 clones, around 80% were seen once, and the ten largest hold around 3.3%. As concerns this clone: The same CDR3 is also encoded by other DNA sequences in this sample.

The CDR3 extends over 15 amino acids. Looked up from germline, CDR1 is SGDLS and CDR2 is YYNGEE. J lost 1 base, V lost 2 bases, and 2 bases had no gene match. The sequenced sample was peripheral blood. The sequence was obtained from a young woman with acute or convalescent COVID-19. The chain employs TRBV9 and TRBJ2-1; TRBD2 agrees at 8 bases. The CDR3 region is CASSVSGSSYNEQFF. CDR3 coding DNA: TGTGCCAGCAGCGTCAGCGGGAGTTCCTACAATGAGCAGTTCTTC.